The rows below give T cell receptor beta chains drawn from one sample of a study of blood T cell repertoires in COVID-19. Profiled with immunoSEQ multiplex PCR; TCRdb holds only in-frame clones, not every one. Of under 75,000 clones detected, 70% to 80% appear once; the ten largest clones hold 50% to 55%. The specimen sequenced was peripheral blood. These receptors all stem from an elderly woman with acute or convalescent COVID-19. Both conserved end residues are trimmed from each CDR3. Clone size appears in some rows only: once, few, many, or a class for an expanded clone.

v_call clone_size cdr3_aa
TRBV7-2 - ASSISLGETQY
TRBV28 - ASSPDRAAGEKLF
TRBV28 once ASSSGTRGFTDTQY
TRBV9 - ASSVDRGRDGNTIY
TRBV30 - AWSVASGTDTQY
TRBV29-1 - SVGTSGGNTIY
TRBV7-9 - ASSPQGARTEAF
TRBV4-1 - ASSQSGRSTGELF
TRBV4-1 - ASSQDGQGILSPGNEQF
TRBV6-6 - ASSYGGTTYEQY
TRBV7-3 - ASSPGTGGTYGYT
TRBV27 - ASSPLAVSYQETQY
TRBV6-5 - ASQRTSGYEQY
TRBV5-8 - ASSLFGVMGGYT
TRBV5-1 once ASSLGGTSGQETQY
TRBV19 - ASSSTGTGTVEQF
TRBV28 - ASSLRQGSYEQY
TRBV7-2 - ASSFRDSRTDTQY
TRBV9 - ASSVASGELF
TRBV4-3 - ASSQLGQGSYNEQF
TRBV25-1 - ASSEPGALNTEAF
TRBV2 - ASSPSRGGNNEQF
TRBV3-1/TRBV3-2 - ASSQGTGGTEAF
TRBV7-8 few ASGTGWNEKLF
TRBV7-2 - ASSDTGTGSSYNEQF
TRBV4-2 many ASSPLAGAVDTQY
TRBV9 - ASSAEAGANVLT
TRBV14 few ASNSGGRYNEQF
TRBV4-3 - ASSQGAGGGDTQY
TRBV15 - ATSRATFQETQY
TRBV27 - ASSRDRRAQETQY
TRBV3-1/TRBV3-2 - ASSPSSGNTIY
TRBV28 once ASSTRPGAGELF
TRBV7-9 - ASSPLTGVETQY
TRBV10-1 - ASRRIEGASGNTIY
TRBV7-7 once ASSLGVAGVNEQF
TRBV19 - ASRGKGGNQPQH
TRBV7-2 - ASSQPGASGNTIY
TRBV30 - AWSLRYGYT
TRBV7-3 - ASSLGSEERHEQF
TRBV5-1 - ASSRSVGAQGEQY
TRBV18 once ASSPPGQGAQGYT
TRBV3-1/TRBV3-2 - ASSQGGGNTEAF
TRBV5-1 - ASSWGGQSTGELF
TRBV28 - ASRPTGGAYGYT
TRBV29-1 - SVPRGLKGIETQY
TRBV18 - ASSPAQGWTEAF
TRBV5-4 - ASSSGQPNTEAF
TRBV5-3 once ARSPREDRGLAF
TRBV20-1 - SASPPPSARTGGLGHSGNTIY
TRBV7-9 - ASSPPGVSTDTQY
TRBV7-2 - ASSTSGPGTDTQY
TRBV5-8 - ASSWRLFRGSTEAF
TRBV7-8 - ASSSTSGRSTDTQY
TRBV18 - ASSPREGGNQPQH
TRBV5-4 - ASSSGVVNSPLH
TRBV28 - ASSPGGRGRAF
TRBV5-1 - ASSLVADFYNEQF